A single sample gave rise to the 10 T cell receptor beta chains below, sequenced in a study of blood T cell repertoires in COVID-19. Profiling relied on immunoSEQ multiplex PCR, and the TCRdb table lists in-frame clones only, not all of them. The data hold roughly 100,000 clones, with about 76% observed a single time. The sequencing sample was made of peripheral blood. Receptors were obtained from a woman in her 70s with acute or convalescent COVID-19.

A remark on this clone: This same CDR3 is encoded by further DNA sequences in the sample. The chain couples TRBV18 to TRBJ1-6; D perhaps matches TRBD1 (6 bases). The V end was cut by 1 base, the J end by 0 bases, with 13 bases between. Germline CDR1 KGHSH, CDR2 LQKENI. The CDR3 is 18 amino acids. The CDR3 is CASSPQQGSNSYNSPLHF. The DNA for the CDR3 is TGTGCCAGCTCACCACAGCAGGGGTCGAACTCCTATAATTCACCCCTCCACTTT. Full variable domain (remainder filled in from reference TRBV18 and TRBJ1-6): NAGVMQNPRHLVRRRGQEARLRCSPMKGHSHVYWYRQLPEEGLKFMVYLQKENIIDESGMPKERFSAEFPKEGPSILRIQQVVRGDSAAYFCASSPQQGSNSYNSPLHFGNGTRLTVT.

The chain joins TRBV28 to TRBJ2-7; 9 nucleotides match TRBD1. Germline-derived CDR1 and CDR2 are MDHEN and SYDVKM. This CDR3 spans 14 amino acids. With V trimmed by 3 bases and J by 6 bases, 6 bases remained unmatched. The CDR3 region has the DNA TGTGCCAGCAGTTTGGGACAGGGATTACGCGAGCAGTACTTC. Translating gives CASSLGQGLREQYF. The full variable domain, rest sourced from reference TRBV28 and TRBJ2-7, is DVKVTQSSRYLVKRTGEKVFLECVQDMDHENMFWYRQDPGLGLRLIYFSYDVKMKEKGDIPEGYSVSREKKERFSLILESASTNQTSMYLCASSLGQGLREQYFGPGTRLTVT.

The genes are TRBV29-1 and TRBJ2-7, with 7 bases lining up with TRBD1. V shed 0 bases, J shed 3 bases, and the junction held 8 bases outside the gene matches. This CDR3 has 15 residues. The germline V gene encodes CDR1 SQVTM and CDR2 ANQGSEA. The CDR3 coding sequence is TGCAGCGTTGAAGACCGGGACAGTGAGGGCTACGAGCAGTACTTC. Translated: CSVEDRDSEGYEQYF.

By share of the sample, this clone is medium-sized. The sample carries other DNA sequences with the same CDR3. The J gene is TRBJ2-7, the V gene TRBV5-1; TRBD2 matches at 8 bases. Germline lookup yields CDR1 SGHRS and CDR2 YFSETQ. Germline trimming cut 7 bases from V and 7 bases from J; bases unmatched to any gene: 19. The CDR3 runs 16 residues. This CDR3 reads CASLSRRGGRGGEQYF. Written as DNA, the CDR3 is TGCGCCAGCTTGAGCCGTAGGGGGGGCCGGGGGGGGGAGCAGTACTTC.

This clone has a single count. The chain combines TRBV15 with TRBJ1-5, with 7 bases lining up with TRBD1. The CDR3 extends over 14 amino acids. Germline V gives CDR1 LNHNV, CDR2 YYDKDF (reference sequence). Trimming took 1 base from V and 6 from J; bases not matched to a gene: 3. The chain's CDR3 is CATSRGGGGQPQHF. The CDR3 DNA sequence: TGTGCCACCAGCAGAGGAGGGGGCGGTCAGCCCCAGCATTTT.

The chain combines TRBV7-9 with TRBJ1-1; D is perhaps TRBD1 (6 bases). CDR1 SEHNR and CDR2 FQNEAQ come from the germline V gene (reference sequence). Trimming shortened V by 5 bases and J by 6 bases, and 10 bases separated the two germline ends. CDR3 length: 12 residues. The CDR3 coding sequence is TGTGCCAGCAGCCCACAGGGCCCTGAAGCTTTCTTT. Translation: CASSPQGPEAFF.

The chain recombines TRBV6-2 or TRBV6-3 with TRBJ2-3, with 7 bases matching TRBD2. The V and J ends lost 5 bases and 2 bases, in that order; junction bases with no gene match: 16. Germline assignment: CDR1 MNHEY and CDR2 SVGEGT. There are 18 residues in the CDR3. CDR3 nucleotides: TGTGCCAGCAGTGAGAGCGGGGCCCAACGATCCTTCACAGATACGCAGTATTTT. This gives the protein CASSESGAQRSFTDTQYF.

This chain uses TRBV25-1 with TRBJ2-3; perhaps TRBD1 as D (5 bases). The germline V and J ends were trimmed by 5 bases and 2 bases, with 17 bases remaining between them. The CDR3 runs to 16 residues. Germline values: CDR1 MGHDK, CDR2 SYGVNS. The CDR3 loop reads CASSLRVQGSTDTQYF. In DNA, the CDR3 is TGTGCCAGCAGTCTAAGGGTCCAGGGATCCACAGATACGCAGTATTTT.

The V gene is TRBV30, the J gene TRBJ2-5; maybe TRBD2 (6 bases). The CDR3 is 13 amino acids. V lost 0 bases and J 10 bases, leaving 15 bases between the germline ends. Germline values: CDR1 GTSNPN, CDR2 SVGIG (reference sequence). The CDR3 is CAWSVYDGGDQYF. Written as DNA, the CDR3 is TGTGCCTGGAGTGTTTACGACGGAGGGGACCAGTACTTC.

This chain uses TRBV10-2 with TRBJ2-5; a weak D match, TRBD1 (5 bases). Trimming removed 0 bases from V and 0 bases from J, with 8 bases in between. This CDR3 contains 15 residues. Germline values: CDR1 WSHSY, CDR2 SAAADI. The CDR3 DNA reads as TGCGCCAGCAGTGAGTCGGCAGGGTACCAAGAGACCCAGTACTTC. As protein: CASSESAGYQETQYF.